These 11 T cell receptor beta chains were all obtained from the same sample, sequenced in a study of CD8 T cells in ankylosing spondylitis. TCRdb reanalysed the 5' RACE reads using MiXCR and keeps one entry per CDR3 protein. The data show nearly 250,000 distinct CDR3 sequences, 32% seen once. Sequencing was carried out using blood, either unsorted or a sorted T cell fraction (not recorded which). The receptors originated from a male donor with ankylosing spondylitis or in good health (not recorded which).

This clonotype has a handful of counts. The V call is TRBV20-1, the J call TRBJ2-1; 12 nucleotides align to TRBD1. CDR1 is DFQATT and CDR2 is SNEGSKA in the germline V gene (reference sequence). The CDR3 loop spans 15 amino acids. Trimming at V came to 6 bases and at J to 5 bases, leaving 8 bases not matched to a gene. The CDR3 DNA is TGCAGTGCCCAAGGCGGGACAGGGGGCCACAATGAGCAGTTCTTC. It specifies CSAQGGTGGHNEQFF.

This clonotype was observed many times. The chain is built from TRBV5-1 and TRBJ1-2, with D maybe TRBD1 (6 bases). Germline V gene data show CDR1 as SGHRS and CDR2 as YFSETQ. Trimming took off 3 bases at V and 8 bases at J, with 20 bases between the two ends. The CDR3 is made up of 15 amino acids. In DNA, the CDR3 is TGCGCCAGCAGCTCCGATTCCGGGGGCTGGAGCGGCTACACCTTC. It encodes CASSSDSGGWSGYTF.

The table lists this clonotype with a few counts. The CDR3 protein is CASGLADTQYF. The CDR3 coding sequence is TGTGCTAGTGGCCTAGCTGATACGCAGTATTTT. The chain carries TRBV12-5 and TRBJ2-3; D is possibly TRBD2 (5 bases). CDR3 length: 11 residues. Germline CDR1 and CDR2: LGHNT and FRNRAP. V gave up 6 bases and J gave up 6 bases, with 7 bases separating them.

The chain carries TRBV27 and TRBJ1-6; the D is unclear. Trimming took 0 bases from V and 8 from J, leaving 5 bases between them. The CDR3 covers 13 residues. The germline V gene has CDR1 MNHEY and CDR2 SMNVEV (reference sequence). The CDR3 spells CASSLSIDSPLHF. As DNA, the CDR3 is TGTGCCAGCAGTTTATCGATAGATTCACCCCTCCACTTT.

The chain uses TRBV7-8 and TRBJ2-3, with a tentative D call TRBD2 (6 bases). The V gene's germline CDR1 is SGHVS and CDR2 FQNEAQ. V was shortened by 1 base and J by 4 bases, with 9 bases between the two germline ends. This CDR3 has 14 amino acids. The CDR3 region is CASSLEGRSDTQYF. For the CDR3, the DNA is TGTGCCAGCAGCTTAGAGGGGAGGTCAGATACGCAGTATTTT.

The V and J genes are TRBV20-1 and TRBJ2-2, with D uncertain. The CDR3 has 12 residues. Between the trimmed V and J ends, which lost 4 bases and 4 bases, there was a span of 7 bases. Germline V gives CDR1 DFQATT, CDR2 SNEGSKA (reference sequence). CDR3 sequence: CSANGLTGELFF. For the CDR3, the DNA is TGCAGTGCTAACGGCCTCACCGGGGAGCTGTTTTTT.

The chain is built from TRBV20-1 and TRBJ2-7, with D possibly TRBD1 on 5 matching bases. In germline, CDR1 is DFQATT, CDR2 SNEGSKA (reference sequence). V lost 3 bases and J 6 bases, leaving 12 bases between the germline ends. The CDR3 runs to 12 residues. The chain's CDR3 is CSASRQGREQYF. The CDR3 DNA reads as TGCAGTGCTAGTCGGCAGGGTCGCGAGCAGTACTTC.

This clonotype was recorded many times. This chain connects TRBV6-1 to TRBJ2-5, with TRBD2 identical over 11 bases. Per the germline V gene, CDR1 is MNHNS and CDR2 is SASEGT. With 5 bases clipped from V and 6 bases from J, the junction kept 5 bases outside the gene matches. The CDR3 has 14 residues. The CDR3 region is CASSKTSGEKTQYF. The CDR3 nucleotides read TGTGCCAGCAGTAAGACTAGCGGGGAAAAGACCCAGTACTTC.

This chain uses TRBV5-1 with TRBJ2-7; 9 positions match TRBD1. Trimming at V came to 7 bases and at J to 6 bases, leaving 8 bases not matched to a gene. This CDR3 is built from 13 residues. Germline CDR1 is SGHRS and CDR2 is YFSETQ. CDR3 in amino acids: CASGTGGAGEQYF. Here the CDR3 DNA reads TGCGCCAGCGGCACAGGGGGCGCCGGCGAGCAGTACTTC.

This clonotype was counted a few times. This chain uses TRBV14 with TRBJ2-7; D ambiguous. CDR1 and CDR2 (germline): SGHDN, FVKESK. V lost 5 bases to trimming and J lost 3 bases, with 8 bases between them. The CDR3 sequence is 12 residues long. The CDR3 reads CASSYTVYEQYF. The CDR3 bases are TGTGCCAGCAGCTATACAGTCTACGAGCAGTACTTC.

The chain uses TRBV12-3 or TRBV12-4 and TRBJ1-2, with TRBD1 identical over 9 bases. J was trimmed by 5 bases and V by 3 bases; bases with no gene match: 4. The length of the CDR3 is 14 residues. The CDR3 region has the DNA TGTGCCAGCAGTTTCGGACAGGGGTGGTATGGCTACACCTTC. This codes for CASSFGQGWYGYTF.